Shown below are 30 T cell receptor beta chains from a single sample sequenced in a study of T-cell reconstitution after alpha-beta-depleted transplantation in children. Preparation of the TCRbeta library involved a method that used unique molecular identifiers. TCRdb reanalysed the PCR reads using MiXCR and keeps one entry per CDR3 protein. The sample shows about 580,000 distinct CDR3 sequences, more than 20% of them seen only once. Here the sequenced sample was PBMCs, mostly from graft donor cells, taken 360 days after TCRalphabeta/CD19-depleted stem cell transplant. These receptors all come from a boy under three years old who had a stem cell transplant for acute myeloid leukemia, so the T cells may come from the graft donor.

CDR3: CASSLGTGPDNEQFF. The CDR3 DNA follows: TGTGCCAGCAGCCTGGGGACAGGGCCCGACAATGAGCAGTTCTTC. This chain joins TRBV7-3 and TRBJ2-1; 9 nucleotides match TRBD1. The CDR3 is 15 residues long. Germline assignment: CDR1 SGHTA and CDR2 FQGTGA. The junction had 7 bases not matched to a gene; V was cut back by 5 bases and J by 5 bases.

This clonotype appeared many times. The chain links TRBV20-1 to TRBJ2-7; tentative D call: TRBD2 (8 bases). Germline lookup yields CDR1 DFQATT and CDR2 SNEGSKA (reference sequence). The CDR3 runs to 14 residues. Deletions cut 6 bases from V and 6 bases from J, with 21 bases between. CDR3 region: CSAREGAPRLEQYV. The CDR3 DNA is TGCAGTGCCCGGGAGGGGGCCCCGCGTCTCGAGCAGTACGTC.

This clonotype was counted at least ten times. The genes are TRBV7-9 and TRBJ2-3; D gene uncertain. The CDR3 has 16 residues. Trimming cost V 5 bases and J 1 base, with 16 bases left between them. Germline V gene lookup returns CDR1 SEHNR and CDR2 FQNEAQ (reference sequence). The CDR3 DNA sequence: TGTGCCAGCAGCCCGCCCCCTCCTGGGCGCACAGATACGCAGTATTTT. This translates into CASSPPPPGRTDTQYF.

The chain is built from TRBV6-1 and TRBJ1-5; TRBD1 might be the D (5 bases). This CDR3 is 17 amino acids long. Germline V gene data show CDR1 as MNHNS and CDR2 as SASEGT. The ends were cut back, 6 bases at V and 2 bases at J, with 20 bases in the middle. This chain's CDR3 is CASSPPGLPRGNQPQHF. In DNA form, the CDR3 reads TGTGCCAGCAGCCCTCCGGGACTCCCGAGGGGCAATCAGCCCCAGCATTTT.

The chain couples TRBV20-1 to TRBJ2-7, with 10 bases that match TRBD2. Germline V gene data show CDR1 as DFQATT and CDR2 as SNEGSKA (reference sequence). The length of the CDR3 is 12 residues. The junction had 4 bases not matched to a gene; V was cut back by 6 bases and J by 5 bases. The CDR3 loop reads CSAAGTSDEQYF. The CDR3 DNA reads TGCAGTGCAGCCGGGACTAGCGACGAGCAGTACTTC.

In this sample, this clonotype turned up a few times. J is TRBJ1-6 and V is TRBV6-1; D gene unclear. Germline CDR1 is MNHNS and CDR2 is SASEGT. This CDR3 is built from 14 residues. V was pared by 6 bases and J by 0 bases, with 6 bases between. The CDR3 region has the DNA TGTGCCAGCAGGCGGGGCTCCTATAATTCACCCCTCCACTTT. Its translation: CASRRGSYNSPLHF.

The rearrangement joins TRBV20-1 to TRBJ2-5, with a tentative D call TRBD2 (7 bases). The CDR3 extends over 15 amino acids. Per germline, CDR1 DFQATT and CDR2 SNEGSKA (reference sequence). V was pared by 5 bases and J by 3 bases, with 19 bases between. The CDR3 sequence is CSAPLFGGLKETQYF. CDR3 nucleotide sequence: TGCAGTGCTCCTCTTTTCGGGGGGCTAAAAGAGACCCAGTACTTC.

There are a few counts of this clonotype. The V call is TRBV12-3 or TRBV12-4, the J call TRBJ2-1; either TRBD1 or TRBD2 may supply D (5 bases each). V gave up 4 bases and J gave up 4 bases, with 14 bases separating them. This CDR3 is built from 15 residues. CDR3 coding DNA: TGTGCCAGCAGTTCCGGGACGCTCTATTACAATGAGCAGTTCTTC. Protein sequence: CASSSGTLYYNEQFF.

The rearrangement joins TRBV14 to TRBJ1-5, with D perhaps matching TRBD1 (5 bases). In germline, CDR1 is SGHDN, CDR2 FVKESK. This CDR3 has 20 amino acids. Deletions cut 0 bases from V and 3 bases from J, with 24 bases between. The CDR3 here is CASSQEPQRGRQLSNQPQHF. CDR3 nucleotide sequence: TGTGCCAGCAGCCAAGAACCTCAACGGGGACGACAGCTATCCAATCAGCCCCAGCATTTT.

This clonotype was found a few times. This chain connects TRBV12-3 or TRBV12-4 to TRBJ2-1, with TRBD2 identical over 9 bases. V was pared by 4 bases and J by 7 bases, with 11 bases of the junction left unmatched. This CDR3 has 16 residues. CDR3 sequence: CASSWRGGGGRNEQFF. In DNA, the CDR3 is TGTGCCAGCAGTTGGCGGGGGGGCGGTGGTAGAAATGAGCAGTTCTTC.

CDR3 amino acids: CASSLAGMDEQYV. The CDR3 bases are TGTGCCAGCAGTTTAGCAGGGATGGACGAGCAGTACGTC. This chain connects TRBV12-3 or TRBV12-4 to TRBJ2-7; D remains ambiguous. The CDR3 consists of 13 residues. Trimming left V 0 bases short and J 5 bases short, with 8 bases between.

The chain employs TRBV29-1 and TRBJ1-2, with TRBD1 as a possible D gene (5 bases). The V end lost 4 bases, the J end lost 5 bases, and 11 bases lay between the germline ends. The CDR3 has 12 amino acids. Germline V gives CDR1 SQVTM, CDR2 ANQGSEA. The CDR3, as DNA: TGCAGCGTTGGCGGGGACGGTTATGGCTACACCTTC. As protein: CSVGGDGYGYTF.

J is TRBJ2-7 and V is TRBV11-2; 8 bases agree with TRBD2. The CDR3 spans 16 residues. Germline CDR1 is SGHAT and CDR2 is FQNNGV. Unmatched junction bases numbered 11, after V lost 4 bases and J lost 3 bases. CDR3 in DNA: TGTGCCAGCAGCTCTCTTTCGGGAGGGGGGAGCTACGAGCAGTACTTC. Its protein is CASSSLSGGGSYEQYF.

This chain links TRBV13 with TRBJ2-5; 11 bases map to TRBD1. The junction had 2 bases not matched to a gene; V was cut back by 1 base and J by 1 base. Germline V gene lookup returns CDR1 PRHDT and CDR2 FYEKMQ (reference sequence). The CDR3 length is 16 residues. This CDR3 reads CASSLAGTGGQETQYF. Written as DNA, the CDR3 is TGTGCCAGCAGCTTAGCCGGGACAGGGGGCCAAGAGACCCAGTACTTC.

The CDR3 coding sequence is TGCGCCAGCTGGGACAGGGCGCACCAAGAGACCCAGTACTTC. Its translation: CASWDRAHQETQYF. The chain couples TRBV5-1 to TRBJ2-5; 9 nucleotides agree with TRBD1. Germline V gene lookup returns CDR1 SGHRS and CDR2 YFSETQ. The CDR3 consists of 14 residues. V dropped 7 bases and J dropped 0; count of bases not matched to a gene: 4.

This clonotype was found a few times. The rearrangement uses TRBV29-1 and TRBJ2-5; D not certain. The CDR3 length is 11 residues. V shed 6 bases and J shed 5 bases, with 10 bases lying between them. The germline V gene has CDR1 SQVTM and CDR2 ANQGSEA. The CDR3 region is CSVAMKETQYF. The CDR3, as DNA: TGCAGCGTCGCGATGAAGGAGACCCAGTACTTC. The entire variable domain, with the rest obtained from reference TRBV29-1 and TRBJ2-5, is as follows: SAVISQKPSRDICQRGTSLTIQCQVDSQVTMMFWYRQQPGQSLTLIATANQGSEATYESGFVIDKFPISRPNLTFSTLTVSNMSPEDSSIYLCSVAMKETQYFGPGTRLLVL.

This clonotype has ten or more counts. This rearrangement joins TRBV28 to TRBJ1-6; D is unclear. This CDR3 is built from 13 residues. Trimming stripped 2 bases from V and 14 bases from J, with 13 bases between. Germline assignment: CDR1 MDHEN and CDR2 SYDVKM. CDR3 region: CASSLLGPLALHF. The CDR3, as DNA: TGTGCCAGCAGTTTACTCGGACCGTTAGCCCTCCACTTT. Based on the CDR3 plus reference TRBV28 and TRBJ1-6, the full variable domain is DVKVTQSSRYLVKRTGEKVFLECVQDMDHENMFWYRQDPGLGLRLIYFSYDVKMKEKGDIPEGYSVSREKKERFSLILESASTNQTSMYLCASSLLGPLALHFGNGTRLTVT.

This clonotype appeared many times. CDR3 residues: CASSPRTGRTGELFF. CDR3 DNA: TGTGCCAGCAGCCCTAGGACAGGGCGCACCGGGGAGCTGTTTTTT. The rearrangement uses TRBV9 and TRBJ2-2; 8 bases match TRBD1. The CDR3 runs 15 residues. The J segment lost 4 bases and the V segment lost 4 bases, leaving 6 bases of the junction unmatched. Germline CDR1 SGDLS, CDR2 YYNGEE. Variable domain in full (rest from reference TRBV9 and TRBJ2-2): DSGVTQTPKHLITATGQRVTLRCSPRSGDLSVYWYQQSLDQGLQFLIQYYNGEERAKGNILERFSAQQFPDLHSELNLSSLELGDSALYFCASSPRTGRTGELFFGEGSRLTVL.

This clonotype was seen many times. The chain joins TRBV24-1 to TRBJ2-1; D gene unclear. Germline V gene sequence: CDR1 KGHDR, CDR2 SFDVKD. Trimming took 0 bases from V and 6 from J, leaving 2 bases between them. The CDR3 loop spans 12 amino acids. The CDR3 is CATSDLPNEQFF. DNA of the CDR3: TGTGCCACCAGTGATTTGCCCAATGAGCAGTTCTTC.

This chain joins TRBV4-3 and TRBJ2-1; the match to TRBD2 covers 9 bases. From germline, CDR1 is LGHNA and CDR2 YSLEER. The CDR3 is 15 residues long. J lost 5 bases, V lost 3 bases, and 5 bases had no gene match. The CDR3 coding sequence is TGCGCCAGCAGCCACTTGACTAGCGGTGACAATGAGCAGTTCTTC. As protein: CASSHLTSGDNEQFF.

The chain carries TRBV5-6 and TRBJ2-3; D remains unclear. Germline V CDR1 and CDR2: SGHDT, YYEEEE. This CDR3 has 14 amino acids. Trimming removed 2 bases from V and 2 bases from J, with 9 bases in between. CDR3 residues: CASSFPGHTDTQYF. The DNA of the CDR3 is TGTGCCAGCAGCTTCCCGGGCCACACAGATACGCAGTATTTT. The entire variable domain, with the rest obtained from reference TRBV5-6 and TRBJ2-3, is as follows: DAGVTQSPTHLIKTRGQQVTLRCSPKSGHDTVSWYQQALGQGPQFIFQYYEEEERQRGNFPDRFSGHQFPNYSSELNVNALLLGDSALYLCASSFPGHTDTQYFGPGTRLTVL.

This clonotype has only a few counts. The chain carries TRBV12-3 or TRBV12-4 and TRBJ1-5; maybe TRBD1 (5 bases). V shed 4 bases and J shed 0 bases, with 13 bases lying between them. The CDR3 totals 16 residues. CDR3 DNA: TGTGCCAGCAGTTCTGACAGTCGCTATAGCAATCAGCCCCAGCATTTT. Its protein product is CASSSDSRYSNQPQHF.

In its sample, this clonotype was seen many times. The V call is TRBV20-1, the J call TRBJ2-2; D is unresolved. V lost 3 bases and J 1 base, leaving 9 bases between the germline ends. CDR1 is DFQATT and CDR2 is SNEGSKA in the germline V gene (reference sequence). The CDR3 is made up of 14 amino acids. The DNA for the CDR3 is TGCAGTGCTAGTGCACGGAGGAACACCGGGGAGCTGTTTTTT. Its translation is CSASARRNTGELFF.

This clonotype was detected many times. This chain connects TRBV20-1 to TRBJ2-5, with D perhaps given as TRBD1 or TRBD2 (5 bases each). In germline, CDR1 is DFQATT, CDR2 SNEGSKA (reference sequence). Trimming took 1 base from V and 1 from J, leaving 19 bases between them. The CDR3 sequence is 17 residues long. CDR3 bases: TGCAGTGCTAGAGGGGGGATCAGAGACAGACTCCAAGAGACCCAGTACTTC. It codes for CSARGGIRDRLQETQYF.

V usage is TRBV12-3 or TRBV12-4 and J usage is TRBJ1-1; D is ambiguous. The CDR3 is 15 amino acids. V lost 5 bases and J lost 0, with 13 bases in between. CDR3 sequence: CASSGKTGLNTEAFF. The CDR3 DNA sequence: TGTGCCAGCAGTGGGAAGACGGGGTTGAACACTGAAGCTTTCTTT.

This clonotype was seen repeatedly, ten times or more. The V gene is TRBV7-2, the J gene TRBJ2-1; weak D call: TRBD2 (7 bases). The CDR3 sequence is 17 residues long. Germline V gives CDR1 SGHTA, CDR2 FQGNSA. V lost 4 bases, J lost 2 bases, and 18 bases lay in between. CDR3 DNA sequence: TGTGCCAGCAGCTCCGTGGGGGCGGGGGCAACCTACAATGAGCAGTTCTTC. Its protein product is CASSSVGAGATYNEQFF.

This clonotype was observed at least ten times. This chain joins TRBV11-2 and TRBJ2-2; possibly TRBD1 or TRBD2 for D (5 bases each). This CDR3 contains 15 residues. Germline loops: CDR1 SGHAT, CDR2 FQNNGV. The V and J ends lost 7 bases and 7 bases respectively, with 19 bases between them. The DNA of the CDR3 is TGTGCCAGCACCACCGGGGCTAGCTCGGGCGGGGAGCTGTTTTTT. Its protein product is CASTTGASSGGELFF. The full variable domain, rest sourced from reference TRBV11-2 and TRBJ2-2, is EAGVAQSPRYKIIEKRQSVAFWCNPISGHATLYWYQQILGQGPKLLIQFQNNGVVDDSQLPKDRFSAERLKGVDSTLKIQPAKLEDSAVYLCASTTGASSGGELFFGEGSRLTVL.

The chain carries TRBV12-3 or TRBV12-4 and TRBJ2-2, with D perhaps matching TRBD1 (5 bases). The CDR3 is 15 amino acids. With 1 base removed from V and 3 bases from J, the gap between germline ends came to 9 bases. CDR3 DNA sequence: TGTGCCAGCAGTTTAGGTCACAGGTACACCGGGGAGCTGTTTTTT. It translates to CASSLGHRYTGELFF.

The CDR3 sequence: CSAREPGLPFTDTQYF. The DNA for the CDR3 is TGCAGTGCCAGGGAACCGGGACTACCCTTCACAGATACGCAGTATTTT. The chain combines TRBV20-1 with TRBJ2-3; 7 bases fit TRBD2. The CDR3 length is 16 residues. The junction had 14 bases not matched to a gene; V was cut back by 6 bases and J by 2 bases. From germline, CDR1 is DFQATT and CDR2 SNEGSKA (reference sequence).

The V gene is TRBV12-3 or TRBV12-4, the J gene TRBJ1-1; perhaps TRBD1 as D (5 bases). The CDR3 totals 13 residues. With 7 bases removed from V and 5 bases from J, the gap between germline ends came to 14 bases. The CDR3 bases are TGTGCCAGCACCCTGACAGTCCATACTGAAGCTTTCTTT. Its translation is CASTLTVHTEAFF.